Below, 27 T cell receptor beta chains from the same sample are listed, as sequenced in a study of PD-1 blockade in mismatch repair-deficient tumors. Sequencing used immunoSEQ multiplex PCR; TCRdb keeps in-frame clones, though not all of them. The sample includes over 30,000 clones, 65% to 85% seen only once; the top ten take 3% to 4%. The sequencing here drew on PBMCs, taken less than 7 weeks after starting pembrolizumab. The receptor source for this set is an adult with mismatch repair-deficient cancer.

V gene TRBV6-1 combines with J gene TRBJ1-2, with 9 bases aligning to TRBD1. Germline V gene data show CDR1 as MNHNS and CDR2 as SASEGT. V trimming: 0 bases; J trimming: 5 bases; junction bases outside the gene matches: 7. The CDR3 runs 16 residues. The CDR3 DNA follows: TGTGCCAGCAGTGAAGCGGGGGGACAGGGCGTATATGGCTACACCTTC. It translates to CASSEAGGQGVYGYTF.

The rearrangement uses TRBV5-4 and TRBJ2-3; D is uncertain. The CDR3 consists of 14 residues. V was cut by 4 bases and J by 0 bases, with 9 bases left in between. Germline V gene sequence: CDR1 SGHNT, CDR2 YYREEE (reference sequence). This CDR3 is CASSGQYSTDTQYF. The CDR3, as DNA: TGTGCCAGCAGCGGGCAGTACAGCACAGATACGCAGTATTTT.

On this clone: The germline gene is not matched at one end of the junction; a read error may be the cause. The V gene is TRBV7-7, the J gene TRBJ2-2; no definite D call. Looked up from germline, CDR1 is SSHAT and CDR2 is FNYEAQ (reference sequence). The CDR3 spans 13 residues. The CDR3 loop reads CASSLVEIGELFF. In nucleotides, the CDR3 is TGTGCTAGCAGCTTAGTTGAGATCGGGGAGCTGTTTTTT.

The V and J genes are TRBV4-2 and TRBJ2-5; TRBD1 might be the D (6 bases). The V end lost 1 base, the J end lost 5 bases, and 17 bases lay between the germline ends. CDR3 size: 16 residues. The germline V gene encodes CDR1 LGHNA and CDR2 YNFKEQ. The CDR3 here is CASSQAGPGHGETQYF. The CDR3 nucleotides read TGTGCCAGCAGCCAAGCTGGTCCGGGACACGGGGAGACCCAGTACTTC.

The chain has TRBV5-4 and TRBJ2-5; 7 nucleotides align to TRBD2. Germline CDR1 and CDR2: SGHNT and YYREEE (reference sequence). J lost 4 bases, V lost 6 bases, and 15 bases had no gene match. CDR3 length: 16 residues. CDR3 amino acids: CASTQLLGEGTETQYF. As DNA, the CDR3 is TGTGCCAGCACCCAGCTTCTTGGGGAGGGGACAGAGACCCAGTACTTC.

The J gene is TRBJ1-2, the V gene TRBV19; D perhaps matches TRBD1 (5 bases). In germline, CDR1 is LNHDA, CDR2 SQIVND (reference sequence). Trimming cost V 5 bases and J 2 bases, with 15 bases left between them. The CDR3 totals 15 residues. The DNA of the CDR3 is TGTGCCAGTAGTGAGACGAGGCAGGGCAACTATGGCTACACCTTC. Protein product: CASSETRQGNYGYTF.

This clone is a singleton in its sample. This sequence joins TRBV27 and TRBJ2-1; 7 bases are a match to TRBD2. Trimming removed 6 bases from V and 4 bases from J; junction bases left unmatched: 12. Germline CDR1 reads MNHEY; CDR2 reads SMNVEV (reference sequence). CDR3 length: 16 amino acids. CDR3 sequence (DNA): TGTGCCAGCAGGGTCTTAGGCGGGAGTGGTTACAATGAGCAGTTCTTC. Its protein is CASRVLGGSGYNEQFF.

J is TRBJ2-5 and V is TRBV19, with 8 bases fitting TRBD2. With 5 bases clipped from V and 5 bases from J, the junction kept 13 bases outside the gene matches. The CDR3 is 16 amino acids. The germline CDR1 and CDR2 sequences are LNHDA and SQIVND (reference sequence). The CDR3 DNA sequence: TGTGCCAGTAGTCCGAACCCCGGGACTAGTAAGGAGACCCAGTACTTC. This translates into CASSPNPGTSKETQYF.

V gene TRBV30 combines with J gene TRBJ1-3, with 7 positions matching TRBD1. The CDR3 has 14 amino acids. V lost 1 base and J lost 3; bases outside the gene matches: 3. Germline V gene lookup returns CDR1 GTSNPN and CDR2 SVGIG (reference sequence). The CDR3 region is CAWSDRGLGNTIYF. The CDR3, as DNA: TGTGCCTGGAGTGATAGGGGGCTTGGAAACACCATATATTTT.

This chain joins TRBV6-4 and TRBJ2-3; D is possibly TRBD2 (5 bases). Germline values: CDR1 MRHNA, CDR2 SNTAGT. CDR3 length: 15 amino acids. V was cut by 0 bases and J by 2 bases, with 9 bases left in between. CDR3 sequence: CASSDSRDYTDTQYF. In DNA, the CDR3 is TGTGCCAGCAGTGACTCTCGAGACTACACAGATACGCAGTATTTT.

This chain links TRBV9 with TRBJ1-1; a weak D match, TRBD1 (5 bases). This CDR3 comprises 15 residues. Deletions cut 2 bases from V and 3 bases from J, with 14 bases between. Germline values: CDR1 SGDLS, CDR2 YYNGEE. In DNA form, the CDR3 reads TGTGCCAGCAGCGTTCTACCGGGGGGGTACACTGAAGCTTTCTTT. This gives the protein CASSVLPGGYTEAFF.

The chain employs TRBV6-1 and TRBJ1-5, with D unclear. The V gene lost 2 bases and the J gene lost 3 bases, with 14 bases spanning the gap. There are 16 residues in the CDR3. CDR1 is MNHNS, CDR2 SASEGT, per germline. The CDR3 sequence is CASSEREGMNNQPQHF. The CDR3 DNA sequence: TGTGCCAGCAGTGAACGCGAGGGTATGAACAATCAGCCCCAGCATTTT.

The rearrangement joins TRBV7-7 to TRBJ2-3; 7 nucleotides line up with TRBD1. V shed 5 bases, J shed 0 bases, and the junction held 17 bases outside the gene matches. Germline V gives CDR1 SSHAT, CDR2 FNYEAQ (reference sequence). The length of the CDR3 is 19 residues. DNA for the CDR3: TGTGCCAGCAGCCTCCTTCCTAGACAGGGAGAGGTGAGCACAGATACGCAGTATTTT. Translated: CASSLLPRQGEVSTDTQYF.

The J gene is TRBJ1-2, the V gene TRBV6-6; 9 positions agree with TRBD1. Per the germline V gene, CDR1 is MNHNY and CDR2 is SVGAGI (reference sequence). The CDR3 is 15 amino acids. Trimming removed 6 bases from V and 0 bases from J; junction bases left unmatched: 5. CDR3 nucleotide sequence: TGTGCCAGCAGCCCCGGGACAGGGTCTAACTATGGCTACACCTTC. Protein product: CASSPGTGSNYGYTF.

V is TRBV10-1 and J is TRBJ2-2; TRBD2 matches at 9 bases. Germline V gene data show CDR1 as WNHNN and CDR2 as SYGVQD (reference sequence). The CDR3 extends over 15 amino acids. Trimming took 3 bases from V and 4 from J; bases not matched to a gene: 3. Written as DNA, the CDR3 is TGCGCCAGCAGTGATGGACTAGCGATCACCGGGGAGCTGTTTTTT. Residues: CASSDGLAITGELFF.

The CDR3 DNA reads as TGTGCCAGCAGCTTCGGCGGGAGGGACGGGGAGCTGTTTTTT. This gives the protein CASSFGGRDGELFF. The chain combines TRBV11-3 with TRBJ2-2; TRBD2 matches 9 bases. V was pared by 3 bases and J by 7 bases, with 3 bases of the junction left unmatched. Germline CDR1 SGHNT, CDR2 YENEEA. The length of the CDR3 is 14 residues.

The chain joins TRBV28 to TRBJ2-1, with D possibly matching TRBD2 (6 bases). Trimming took 6 bases from V and 15 from J, leaving 15 bases between them. This CDR3 spans 11 amino acids. Germline CDR1 reads MDHEN; CDR2 reads SYDVKM. This CDR3 reads CASSQGLLAFF. CDR3 DNA: TGTGCCAGCAGCCAAGGACTACTAGCGTTCTTC.

The genes are TRBV27 and TRBJ1-5; D might be TRBD1 (5 bases). Germline V gene data show CDR1 as MNHEY and CDR2 as SMNVEV (reference sequence). CDR3 length equals 16 residues. Trimming stripped 5 bases from V and 0 bases from J, with 14 bases between. The CDR3 is CASSPTGHYSNQPQHF. The CDR3 DNA reads TGTGCCAGCAGTCCCACTGGACACTATAGCAATCAGCCCCAGCATTTT.

The V and J genes are TRBV18 and TRBJ2-1; no reliable D call. Trimming cost V 2 bases and J 5 bases, with 10 bases left between them. Germline CDR1 reads KGHSH; CDR2 reads LQKENI. This CDR3 spans 14 amino acids. The CDR3 spells CASSPATQDNEQFF. CDR3 nucleotides: TGTGCCAGCTCACCAGCCACGCAGGACAATGAGCAGTTCTTC.

This clone was seen a single time. The chain uses TRBV5-5 and TRBJ1-1, with unresolved D. Germline V gene lookup returns CDR1 SGHKS and CDR2 YYEKEE (reference sequence). This CDR3 spans 14 amino acids. V lost 0 bases and J 1 base, leaving 7 bases between the germline ends. CDR3: CASSLGHGNTEAFF. The CDR3 DNA is TGTGCCAGCAGCTTGGGACATGGGAACACTGAAGCTTTCTTT.

The genes are TRBV19 and TRBJ2-3; TRBD1 matches 7 bases. The CDR3 length is 15 residues. Germline V gene lookup returns CDR1 LNHDA and CDR2 SQIVND (reference sequence). V shed 6 bases, J shed 0 bases, and the junction held 6 bases outside the gene matches. The CDR3: CASRGTGASTDTQYF. In DNA form, the CDR3 reads TGTGCCAGTAGGGGAACAGGGGCTAGCACAGATACGCAGTATTTT.

The chain is built from TRBV2 and TRBJ2-3, with a weak D call TRBD2 (5 bases). The CDR3 is 13 residues long. CDR1 is SNHLY and CDR2 is FYNNEI in the germline V gene. Trimming cost V 5 bases and J 4 bases, with 10 bases left between them. The DNA for the CDR3 is TGTGCCAGCAGTAGGGATAGCGCAGATACGCAGTATTTT. Protein sequence: CASSRDSADTQYF.

The genes are TRBV7-9 and TRBJ2-3, with D possibly TRBD1 on 6 matching bases. V lost 5 bases to trimming and J lost 3 bases, with 9 bases between them. This CDR3 contains 13 residues. Looked up from germline, CDR1 is SEHNR and CDR2 is FQNEAQ (reference sequence). The CDR3 bases are TGTGCCAGCAGCACCACAGGGACAGATACGCAGTATTTT. Translating it yields CASSTTGTDTQYF. The full variable domain, its missing parts supplied by reference TRBV7-9 and TRBJ2-3, is DTGVSQNPRHKITKRGQNVTFRCDPISEHNRLYWYRQTLGQGPEFLTYFQNEAQLEKSRLLSDRFSAERPKGSFSTLEIQRTEQGDSAMYLCASSTTGTDTQYFGPGTRLTVL.

This sequence joins TRBV19 and TRBJ1-2, with TRBD1 as a possible D gene (5 bases). The CDR3 spans 12 residues. Trimming took 1 base from V and 6 from J, leaving 6 bases between them. From germline, CDR1 is LNHDA and CDR2 SQIVND (reference sequence). The CDR3 DNA sequence: TGTGCCAGTAGTATAGGGGGCCATGGCTACACCTTC. This translates into CASSIGGHGYTF.

This chain links TRBV7-9 with TRBJ2-1; 8 bases are a match to TRBD1. V was pared by 1 base and J by 6 bases, with 8 bases of the junction left unmatched. Germline assignment: CDR1 SEHNR and CDR2 FQNEAQ (reference sequence). CDR3 size: 16 residues. The CDR3 loop is CASSLVVRGLGNEQFF. Here the CDR3 DNA reads TGTGCCAGCAGCTTAGTTGTCAGGGGGCTTGGCAATGAGCAGTTCTTC.

V usage is TRBV6-6 and J usage is TRBJ1-2; 8 bases are a match to TRBD1. The V and J ends lost 6 bases and 8 bases, in that order; junction bases with no gene match: 8. Germline CDR1 and CDR2: MNHNY and SVGAGI (reference sequence). This CDR3 contains 13 residues. The chain's CDR3 is CASSRDPGGGYTF. Here the CDR3 DNA reads TGTGCCAGCAGCCGAGACCCAGGGGGCGGCTACACCTTC.

The chain links TRBV5-1 to TRBJ2-1; 7 positions match TRBD1. Germline CDR1 and CDR2: SGHRS and YFSETQ. The V gene end was trimmed by 0 bases and the J gene end by 0 bases; junction bases not matched to a gene: 6. The CDR3 has 17 amino acids. The CDR3 bases are TGCGCCAGCAGCTTGGGGACAGGCCCTAGCTCCTACAATGAGCAGTTCTTC. As protein: CASSLGTGPSSYNEQFF. The entire variable domain, with the rest obtained from reference TRBV5-1 and TRBJ2-1, is as follows: KAGVTQTPRYLIKTRGQQVTLSCSPISGHRSVSWYQQTPGQGLQFLFEYFSETQRNKGNFPGRFSGRQFSNSRSEMNVSTLELGDSALYLCASSLGTGPSSYNEQFFGPGTRLTVL.